This record covers a single TCR beta chain. What it binds is not known. Trimming removed 4 bases from V and 1 base from J; junction bases left unmatched: 7. The germline CDR1 and CDR2 sequences are SGHNT and YYREEE (reference sequence). This CDR3 is 17 amino acids long. Constant-region reverse primers amplified full-length variable regions, followed by semi-nested Nested Universal Primer A PCR. MiXCR, applied by TCRdb to the 5' RACE reads, yields one record per CDR3 protein. The profile shows about 40,000 distinct CDR3 sequences, roughly 31% of them singletons. Findings of the study overall: Tumor Treg TCRs overlapped most with tumor naive CD4+ cells.

Memory CD4+ cells were defined as CD4+CD45RO+CD25-. Specimen: tumor-infiltrating memory CD4+ T cells sorted from the breast tumor. As for subset: memory CD4+ T cells, CD4+CD45RO+CD25-. The chain couples TRBV5-4 to TRBJ2-3, with TRBD2 matching 12 bases. This TCR was recovered from a female donor with breast cancer. The DNA of the CDR3 is TGTGCCAGCAGCCTCACCCGACTAGCGGGGGGCACAGATACGCAGTATTTT. Its translation is CASSLTRLAGGTDTQYF.